These T cell receptor beta chains were read from a single sample in a study of T cells in Graves' hyperthyroidism and ophthalmopathy. TCRdb independently ran MiXCR on the multiplex PCR reads; one entry per CDR3 protein. Here the sample spans around 760,000 distinct CDR3 sequences, 35% being singletons. The sample taken for sequencing was blood. The receptors were sampled from a woman in her thirties or forties with Graves' hyperthyroidism. Each CDR3 is given with its conserved first and last residue. D genes are given only for firm matches. Where a row states a size, it is once, few, many or the class of an expanded clone; other rows omit it.

v_gene: TRBV7-9
d_gene: -
abundance: many
j_gene: TRBJ2-2
CDR3nt: TGTGCCAGCAGCGCCAGGGGCACGAACACCGGGGAGCTGTTTTTT
CDR3aa: CASSARGTNTGELFF

v_gene: TRBV5-6
d_gene: -
abundance: -
j_gene: TRBJ2-5
CDR3nt: TGTGCCAGCAGCCGCATCAAATGGCTGAATCAAGAGACCCAGTACTTC
CDR3aa: CASSRIKWLNQETQYF

v_gene: TRBV7-2
d_gene: TRBD1
abundance: few
j_gene: TRBJ1-2
CDR3nt: TGTGCCAGCAGCTTAGGAGCCGGGACAGGGGATGGCTACACCTTC
CDR3aa: CASSLGAGTGDGYTF

v_gene: TRBV2
d_gene: -
abundance: -
j_gene: TRBJ1-1
CDR3nt: TGTGCCAGCAGCCCCCGACAGGATCAAGCTTTCTTT
CDR3aa: CASSPRQDQAFF

v_gene: TRBV20-1
d_gene: -
abundance: -
j_gene: TRBJ1-2
CDR3nt: TGCAGTGCTAGAGATAGTTGGGGACGGACGGGCGGCTACACCTTC
CDR3aa: CSARDSWGRTGGYTF

v_gene: TRBV12-3/TRBV12-4
d_gene: -
abundance: -
j_gene: TRBJ1-3
CDR3nt: TGTGCCAGCACCACAAAAGCTGGAAACACCATATATTTT
CDR3aa: CASTTKAGNTIYF

v_gene: TRBV6-5
d_gene: -
abundance: -
j_gene: TRBJ1-1
CDR3nt: TGTGCCAGCAGTTACCCTCTAGGCGGGCAGACGAACACTGAAGCTTTCTTT
CDR3aa: CASSYPLGGQTNTEAFF

v_gene: TRBV19
d_gene: -
abundance: many
j_gene: TRBJ1-1
CDR3nt: TGTGCCAGTATCACAGGCGGTGGCACTGAAGCTTTCTTT
CDR3aa: CASITGGGTEAFF

v_gene: TRBV24-1
d_gene: -
abundance: -
j_gene: TRBJ1-1
CDR3nt: TGTGCCTGGGATACTATAGGCACTGAAGCTTTCTTT
CDR3aa: CAWDTIGTEAFF

v_gene: TRBV7-9
d_gene: -
abundance: many
j_gene: TRBJ2-5
CDR3nt: TGTGCCAGCAGCTCTCGTGGTACAGAGACCCAGTACTTC
CDR3aa: CASSSRGTETQYF

v_gene: TRBV2
d_gene: TRBD2
abundance: few
j_gene: TRBJ2-3
CDR3nt: TGTGCCAGCCTAGGGCTAGCGGGACGTGCTTTCACAGATACGCAGTATTTT
CDR3aa: CASLGLAGRAFTDTQYF

v_gene: TRBV7-2
d_gene: -
abundance: -
j_gene: TRBJ2-7
CDR3nt: TGTGCCAGCAGCCCATCGACCAGCTACAATGAGCAGTACTTC
CDR3aa: CASSPSTSYNEQYF

v_gene: TRBV6-2/TRBV6-3
d_gene: TRBD1
abundance: -
j_gene: TRBJ2-7
CDR3nt: TGTGCCAGCAGTCACAGGGGAGCCTACGAGCAGTACTTC
CDR3aa: CASSHRGAYEQYF

v_gene: TRBV24-1
d_gene: -
abundance: -
j_gene: TRBJ1-2
CDR3nt: TGTGCCACCAGTGACCCTGGGACGATGTATGGCTACACCTTC
CDR3aa: CATSDPGTMYGYTF

v_gene: TRBV12-3/TRBV12-4
d_gene: TRBD1
abundance: few
j_gene: TRBJ1-4
CDR3nt: TGTGCCAGCGCGACAGGGGCGAGTGAAAAACTGTTTTTT
CDR3aa: CASATGASEKLFF

v_gene: TRBV28
d_gene: -
abundance: -
j_gene: TRBJ2-7
CDR3nt: TGTGCCAGCTCTGACAGGTACTACGAGCAGTACTTC
CDR3aa: CASSDRYYEQYF

v_gene: TRBV20-1
d_gene: -
abundance: few
j_gene: TRBJ1-1
CDR3nt: TGCAGTGCTAGGGGCCTCATACAGCGTCTGAACACTGAAGCTTTCTTT
CDR3aa: CSARGLIQRLNTEAFF

v_gene: TRBV20-1
d_gene: -
abundance: -
j_gene: TRBJ2-5
CDR3nt: TGCAGTGCTGGACTACAGGGGAAAGAGACCCAGTACTTC
CDR3aa: CSAGLQGKETQYF

v_gene: TRBV12-3/TRBV12-4
d_gene: -
abundance: few
j_gene: TRBJ2-2
CDR3nt: TGTGCCAGCAGTCCGACAGTGTTGTTGACGAGCACCGGGGAGCTGTTTTTT
CDR3aa: CASSPTVLLTSTGELFF

v_gene: TRBV12-3/TRBV12-4
d_gene: -
abundance: -
j_gene: TRBJ2-6
CDR3nt: TGTGCCAGCAGAAAACGGGAGAGTGGGGCCAACGTCCTGACTTTC
CDR3aa: CASRKRESGANVLTF

v_gene: TRBV7-3
d_gene: TRBD2
abundance: many
j_gene: TRBJ2-5
CDR3nt: TGTGCCAGCAGTTCCAGCGGGGTCTACGGGGAGACCCAGTACTTC
CDR3aa: CASSSSGVYGETQYF

v_gene: TRBV2
d_gene: -
abundance: few
j_gene: TRBJ1-2
CDR3nt: TGTGCCAGCAGGGCCGAGCAGGCGCCTAACTATGGCTACACCTTC
CDR3aa: CASRAEQAPNYGYTF

v_gene: TRBV6-1
d_gene: TRBD1
abundance: -
j_gene: TRBJ1-5
CDR3nt: TGTGCCAGCAGACGACAGGGTCGATGGAATCAGCCCCAGCATTTT
CDR3aa: CASRRQGRWNQPQHF

v_gene: TRBV12-3/TRBV12-4
d_gene: -
abundance: few
j_gene: TRBJ1-6
CDR3nt: TGTGCCAGCAGTTTAGACCGGGGGTCAGTAAATTCACCCCTCCACTTT
CDR3aa: CASSLDRGSVNSPLHF

v_gene: TRBV4-3
d_gene: TRBD1
abundance: -
j_gene: TRBJ1-1
CDR3nt: TGCGCCAGCAGCCGGCTACCCCTTACAGGGGGTTACAACACTGAAGCTTTCTTT
CDR3aa: CASSRLPLTGGYNTEAFF

v_gene: TRBV7-9
d_gene: -
abundance: -
j_gene: TRBJ2-7
CDR3nt: TGTGCCAGCCCCCGTTCTAGCTCCTACGAGCAGTACTTC
CDR3aa: CASPRSSSYEQYF

v_gene: TRBV20-1
d_gene: -
abundance: -
j_gene: TRBJ1-6
CDR3nt: TGCAGTGCTAGAGCAGGGGACGGTTCACCCCTCCACTTT
CDR3aa: CSARAGDGSPLHF

v_gene: TRBV9
d_gene: -
abundance: -
j_gene: TRBJ1-1
CDR3nt: TGTGCCAGCAGCCAAGGGGGGGTTTTGAACACTGAAGCTTTCTTT
CDR3aa: CASSQGGVLNTEAFF

v_gene: TRBV19
d_gene: TRBD1
abundance: many
j_gene: TRBJ1-1
CDR3nt: TGTGCCAGTAGTTTACAGGGGGCTGCGTACACTGAAGCTTTCTTT
CDR3aa: CASSLQGAAYTEAFF

v_gene: TRBV19
d_gene: -
abundance: -
j_gene: TRBJ2-2
CDR3nt: TGTGCCAGTAGGGGGGCCGGGGAGAGGGCCGGGGAGCTGTTTTTT
CDR3aa: CASRGAGERAGELFF

v_gene: TRBV10-2
d_gene: -
abundance: few
j_gene: TRBJ2-7
CDR3nt: TGCGCCAGCAGGCGCGAGGGGGGGACCTCTTACGAGCAGTACTTC
CDR3aa: CASRREGGTSYEQYF

v_gene: TRBV10-3
d_gene: TRBD1
abundance: many
j_gene: TRBJ1-1
CDR3nt: TGTGCCATCAGTCCAGGGGGGGGGACTGAAGCTTTCTTT
CDR3aa: CAISPGGGTEAFF

v_gene: TRBV29-1
d_gene: -
abundance: -
j_gene: TRBJ1-2
CDR3nt: TGCAGCTTGGCCGGAAGGACGGAGAATGGCTACACCTTC
CDR3aa: CSLAGRTENGYTF

v_gene: TRBV19
d_gene: -
abundance: few
j_gene: TRBJ1-2
CDR3nt: TGTGCCAGTAGTGGCCTGCCGGATGGCCCAGACAGTGTCTATGGCTACACCTTC
CDR3aa: CASSGLPDGPDSVYGYTF

v_gene: TRBV2
d_gene: -
abundance: -
j_gene: TRBJ1-1
CDR3nt: TGTGCCAGCAGTGCCGGCCAGGGAGTCTTAAGGAACACTGAAGCTTTCTTT
CDR3aa: CASSAGQGVLRNTEAFF

v_gene: TRBV7-2
d_gene: -
abundance: -
j_gene: TRBJ1-2
CDR3nt: TGTGCCAGCAGCTCCTACAGAGACTTTAACTATGGCTACACCTTC
CDR3aa: CASSSYRDFNYGYTF

v_gene: TRBV20-1
d_gene: TRBD2
abundance: -
j_gene: TRBJ2-7
CDR3nt: TGCAGTGCTTTCCAGACTAGCGGGGGGGGCGCCTACGAGCAGTACTTC
CDR3aa: CSAFQTSGGGAYEQYF

v_gene: TRBV6-5
d_gene: TRBD1
abundance: many
j_gene: TRBJ2-7
CDR3nt: TGTGCCAGCAGATCGACAGGGACCTACGAGCAGTACTTC
CDR3aa: CASRSTGTYEQYF

v_gene: TRBV19
d_gene: -
abundance: few
j_gene: TRBJ1-5
CDR3nt: TGTGCCAGTAGTGAGACAGCTCTTAGGCAGCCCCAGCATTTT
CDR3aa: CASSETALRQPQHF

v_gene: TRBV6-2/TRBV6-3
d_gene: -
abundance: many
j_gene: TRBJ2-5
CDR3nt: TGTGCCAGCAGTTACCAGGGAAGGGAACAAGAGACCCAGTACTTC
CDR3aa: CASSYQGREQETQYF

v_gene: TRBV29-1
d_gene: TRBD1
abundance: many
j_gene: TRBJ1-2
CDR3nt: TGCAGCGTTGAAAGAACAATTCCGGGACAGCCTAACTATGGCTACACCTTC
CDR3aa: CSVERTIPGQPNYGYTF

v_gene: TRBV7-9
d_gene: TRBD2
abundance: few
j_gene: TRBJ2-1
CDR3nt: TGTGCCAGCAGCTTGTCTAGCGGATCCTACAATGAGCAGTTCTTC
CDR3aa: CASSLSSGSYNEQFF

v_gene: TRBV2
d_gene: -
abundance: many
j_gene: TRBJ1-2
CDR3nt: TGTGCCAGCAGTGAGGATAGGATGCGCCAGGGCGGCGGCACCTTC
CDR3aa: CASSEDRMRQGGGTF

v_gene: TRBV4-3
d_gene: TRBD1
abundance: many
j_gene: TRBJ1-6
CDR3nt: TGCGCCAGCAGCCAACACGACAGGGGGCCATCACCCCTCCACTTT
CDR3aa: CASSQHDRGPSPLHF

v_gene: TRBV7-9
d_gene: -
abundance: -
j_gene: TRBJ2-7
CDR3nt: TGTGCCAGCAGCCCGAGGGCACAGAGCTCCTACAATGAGCAGTACTTC
CDR3aa: CASSPRAQSSYNEQYF

v_gene: TRBV14
d_gene: -
abundance: -
j_gene: TRBJ1-1
CDR3nt: TGTGCCAGCTCACCTGACCACCTCAACACTGAAGCTTTCTTT
CDR3aa: CASSPDHLNTEAFF

v_gene: TRBV7-8
d_gene: -
abundance: once
j_gene: TRBJ1-5
CDR3nt: TGTGCCAGCAGATCCAGCGGGAGAAGCTACGAGCATTTT
CDR3aa: CASRSSGRSYEHF

v_gene: TRBV25-1
d_gene: -
abundance: few
j_gene: TRBJ1-3
CDR3nt: TGTGCCAGCAGTCCTACCCTGGGAGGACAGCGCGACTCTGGAAACGCCATATATTTT
CDR3aa: CASSPTLGGQRDSGNAIYF

v_gene: TRBV10-3
d_gene: TRBD2
abundance: few
j_gene: TRBJ2-3
CDR3nt: TGTGCCATCAGCCTCCTCGGACTAGCGGGAGGCCTAGATACGCAGTATTTT
CDR3aa: CAISLLGLAGGLDTQYF

v_gene: TRBV6-5
d_gene: TRBD1
abundance: many
j_gene: TRBJ1-2
CDR3nt: TGTGCCAGCAGTTACGATCAGGGGGCGAATGGCTACACCTTC
CDR3aa: CASSYDQGANGYTF

v_gene: TRBV19
d_gene: -
abundance: -
j_gene: TRBJ1-1
CDR3nt: TGTGCCAGTAGGGACCCGGGACGGAGGAACACTGAAGCTTTCTTT
CDR3aa: CASRDPGRRNTEAFF

v_gene: TRBV3-1
d_gene: -
abundance: few
j_gene: TRBJ1-4
CDR3nt: TGTGCCAGCAGCCAAGAGGGTGCCAACCCCTTTTTT
CDR3aa: CASSQEGANPFF

v_gene: TRBV6-1
d_gene: -
abundance: once
j_gene: TRBJ1-5
CDR3nt: TGTGCCAGCTCAAGAGCAACAGGGATGGGGACTCAGCCCCAGCATTTT
CDR3aa: CASSRATGMGTQPQHF

v_gene: TRBV10-3
d_gene: -
abundance: -
j_gene: TRBJ1-1
CDR3nt: TGTGCCAGCAGTTACTCGATTAAGGGGACGAACACTGAAGCTTTCTTT
CDR3aa: CASSYSIKGTNTEAFF